A single TCR beta chain is shown here with its context. CDR3 length equals 15 residues. Germline CDR1 SGHAT, CDR2 FQNNGV. The J segment lost 7 bases and the V segment lost 3 bases, leaving 6 bases of the junction unmatched. The sample comes from a study of shared clonotypes between healthy human individuals. Only in-frame clones appear in the TCRdb table, and some are missing; sequencing was by immunoSEQ multiplex PCR. The sample holds hundreds of thousands of clones; almost 97% are singletons and the top ten take 0.05% to 0.07%. V usage is TRBV11-2 and J usage is TRBJ2-2; TRBD2 aligns across 9 bases. The sample consisted of naive CD4+ T cells sorted from blood. Subset here: CD45RA+ positively selected. This TCR derives from a woman aged 25 to 45 in good health. The CDR3 spells CASSFRSGRGGELFF. DNA of the CDR3: TGTGCCAGCAGCTTTCGTAGCGGGAGAGGCGGGGAGCTGTTTTTT. Combining the CDR3 with reference TRBV11-2 and TRBJ2-2 gives the whole variable domain EAGVAQSPRYKIIEKRQSVAFWCNPISGHATLYWYQQILGQGPKLLIQFQNNGVVDDSQLPKDRFSAERLKGVDSTLKIQPAKLEDSAVYLCASSFRSGRGGELFFGEGSRLTVL.